Ten or more counts support the clone carrying this T cell receptor (beta chain). This entry belongs to a study of identical twins. Template switching created a universal primer site, and the cDNA included unique molecular identifiers. TCRdb independently ran MiXCR on the 5' RACE reads; one entry per CDR3 protein. Of hundreds of thousands of distinct CDR3 sequences listed, about 12% are singletons. Trimming took off 1 base at V and 4 bases at J, with 20 bases between the two ends. Germline CDR1 is ENHRY and CDR2 is SYGVKD. CDR3 size: 18 residues. These records were also assigned to another study, of yellow fever vaccine responses in identical twins.

The V and J genes are TRBV10-3 and TRBJ2-1, with D possibly matching TRBD2 (7 bases). Sequenced: PBMCs. The sequence came from a woman aged 18-29 years in good health. The CDR3 nucleotides are TGTGCCATCAGTGAGTTCCCTGCGGGCGGGGGCCTATACAATGAGCAGTTCTTC. Translation gives CAISEFPAGGGLYNEQFF.